This T cell receptor beta chain was sequenced for a study of T cell responses to AZD1222 COVID-19 vaccine. Whole-study results and caveats: Only a handful of AZD1222 recipients were seropositive at baseline. Donors were chiefly white British, with a greater number of females, and clonal diversity was perhaps underestimated. Repertoires were obtained solely post-peak T cell response.

Sequencing was performed with immunoSEQ multiplex PCR; in TCRdb, only in-frame clones are kept and a portion is missing. The repertoire holds about 94,000 clones, over 75% seen once, with less than 15% in the top ten. Worth noting for this clone: What it binds is not known.

The CDR3 spans 13 residues. Unmatched junction bases numbered 6, after V lost 6 bases and J lost 10 bases. Looked up from germline, CDR1 is SQVTM and CDR2 is ANQGSEA. The clonotype was recovered from an adult in good health. The gene calls are TRBV29-1 and TRBJ2-1, with 13 bases identical to TRBD2. The source material was peripheral blood, sampled on day 0 of AZD1222 vaccination. The CDR3 DNA sequence: TGCAGCGTCACTAGCGGGGGGGCATGGGAGCAGTTCTTC. Amino acids: CSVTSGGAWEQFF.